This TCR beta chain was profiled in a study of CD4+ T cells in melanoma. There are 11 residues in the CDR3. Germline lookup yields CDR1 ENHRY and CDR2 SYGVKD. The V end lost 8 bases, the J end lost 0 bases, and 3 bases lay between the germline ends. Sequencing was performed with immunoSEQ multiplex PCR; in TCRdb, only in-frame clones are kept and a portion is missing. Here the sample spans tens of thousands of clones, over 75% being singletons. Of note for this clone: Its specificity is unknown.

Points from the study as a whole: Reportedly, melanoma neoantigen-specific CD4+ T cells showed varied differentiation states.

The clonotype was recovered from a human donor with melanoma. The chain combines TRBV10-3 with TRBJ2-3, with unresolved D. Sequencing was carried out using cells from a culture (not recorded whether cultured in vitro). The CDR3 sequence: CAISSTDTQYF. In nucleotides, the CDR3 is TGTGCCATCTCTAGCACAGATACGCAGTATTTT.